This T cell receptor beta chain was captured by sequencing in a study of blood T cell repertoires in COVID-19. Study details: T cells, B-cell-depleted T cells, or PBMCs supplied cDNA or gDNA.

The CDR3 extends over 12 amino acids. Germline CDR1 reads SNHLY; CDR2 reads FYNNEI. The J segment lost 9 bases and the V segment lost 3 bases, leaving 3 bases of the junction unmatched. Generated by immunoSEQ multiplex PCR, the TCRdb table keeps only in-frame clones and is missing some. Of about 240,000 clones listed, about four fifths are singletons. V gene TRBV2 combines with J gene TRBJ2-3; 7 bases are shared with TRBD1. The receptor was isolated from a man aged 25 to 45 who had recovered from COVID-19. The specimen sequenced was peripheral blood. CDR3 sequence reads: CASSDRTGTQYF. In DNA form, the CDR3 reads TGTGCCAGCAGTGACAGGACAGGAACGCAGTATTTT.